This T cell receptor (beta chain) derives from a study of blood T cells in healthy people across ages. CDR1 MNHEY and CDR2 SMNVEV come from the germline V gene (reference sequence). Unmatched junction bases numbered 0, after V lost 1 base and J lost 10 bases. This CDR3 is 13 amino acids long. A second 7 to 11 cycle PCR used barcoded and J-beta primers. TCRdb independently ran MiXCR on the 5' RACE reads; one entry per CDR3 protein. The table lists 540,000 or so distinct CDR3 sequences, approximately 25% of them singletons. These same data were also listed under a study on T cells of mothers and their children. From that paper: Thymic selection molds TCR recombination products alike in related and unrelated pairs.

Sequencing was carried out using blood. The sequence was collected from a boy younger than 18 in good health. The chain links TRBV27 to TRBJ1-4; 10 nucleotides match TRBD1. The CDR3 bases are TGTGCCAGCAGTTTATGGACAGGGGGAAAACTGTTTTTT. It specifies CASSLWTGGKLFF.